Listed below are T cell receptor beta chains from one sample, sequenced in a study of post-analysis software for immune sequencing data. Each CDR3 protein is one row after TCRdb ran MiXCR on the PCR reads. Among hundreds of thousands of distinct CDR3 sequences listed, 25% to 30% were seen once. The sample comprised blood. These receptors were taken from a girl aged 10 to 17 with multiple sclerosis. The CDR3 runs from the conserved cysteine through the conserved F or W. Each record gives: CDR3 length, V gene, CDR3 protein.

CDR3 length: 14; V gene: TRBV28; CDR3 protein: CASLRDREQETQYF
CDR3 length: 15; V gene: TRBV24-1; CDR3 protein: CATSDSRDWDQPQHF
CDR3 length: 16; V gene: TRBV6-4; CDR3 protein: CASSESRGGGTDTQYF
CDR3 length: 17; V gene: TRBV5-5; CDR3 protein: CASSRTRDRGLEETQYF
CDR3 length: 14; V gene: TRBV20-1; CDR3 protein: CSAGGGMGYNEQYF
CDR3 length: 16; V gene: TRBV29-1; CDR3 protein: CSVGEPTGGVYNEQFF
CDR3 length: 13; V gene: TRBV20-1; CDR3 protein: CSAIRGRNTEAFF
CDR3 length: 12; V gene: TRBV6-5; CDR3 protein: CASGKYSYEQYF
CDR3 length: 16; V gene: TRBV11-2; CDR3 protein: CASSGGGASSYNEQYF
CDR3 length: 12; V gene: TRBV19; CDR3 protein: CASNGPNYEQYF